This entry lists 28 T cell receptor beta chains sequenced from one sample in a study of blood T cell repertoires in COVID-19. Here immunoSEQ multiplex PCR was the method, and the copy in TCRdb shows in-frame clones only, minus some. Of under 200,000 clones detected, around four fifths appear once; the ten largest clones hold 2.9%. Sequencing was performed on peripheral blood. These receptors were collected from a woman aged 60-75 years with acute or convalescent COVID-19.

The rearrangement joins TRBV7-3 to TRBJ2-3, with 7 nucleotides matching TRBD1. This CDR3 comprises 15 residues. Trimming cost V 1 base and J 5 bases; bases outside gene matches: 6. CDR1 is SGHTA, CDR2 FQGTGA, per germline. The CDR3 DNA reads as TGTGCCAGCAGCTTAAACCGACAGGGTGTAGATACGCAGTATTTT. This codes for CASSLNRQGVDTQYF.

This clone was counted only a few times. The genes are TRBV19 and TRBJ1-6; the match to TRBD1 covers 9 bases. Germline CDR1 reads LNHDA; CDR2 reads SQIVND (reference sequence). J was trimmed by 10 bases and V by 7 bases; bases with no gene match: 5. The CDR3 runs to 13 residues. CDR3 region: CASTGQGISPLHF. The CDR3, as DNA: TGTGCCAGTACGGGACAGGGTATCTCACCCCTCCACTTT.

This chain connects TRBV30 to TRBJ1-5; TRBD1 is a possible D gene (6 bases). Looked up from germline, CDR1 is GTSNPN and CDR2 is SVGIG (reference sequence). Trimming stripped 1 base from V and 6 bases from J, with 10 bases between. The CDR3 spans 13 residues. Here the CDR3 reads CAWSDRDPQPQHF. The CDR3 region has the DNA TGTGCCTGGAGTGACAGGGACCCTCAGCCCCAGCATTTT.

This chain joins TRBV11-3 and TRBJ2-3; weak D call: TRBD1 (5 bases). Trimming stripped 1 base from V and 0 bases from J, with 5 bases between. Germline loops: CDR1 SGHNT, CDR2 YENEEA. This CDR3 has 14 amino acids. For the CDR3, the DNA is TGTGCCAGCAGCTTAGGACAGAGCACAGATACGCAGTATTTT. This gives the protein CASSLGQSTDTQYF.

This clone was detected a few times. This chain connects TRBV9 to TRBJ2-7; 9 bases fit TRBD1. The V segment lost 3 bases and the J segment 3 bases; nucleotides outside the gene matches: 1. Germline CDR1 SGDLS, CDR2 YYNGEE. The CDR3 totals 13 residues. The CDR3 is CASSEDRGYEQYF. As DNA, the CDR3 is TGTGCCAGCAGCGAGGACAGGGGCTACGAGCAGTACTTC.

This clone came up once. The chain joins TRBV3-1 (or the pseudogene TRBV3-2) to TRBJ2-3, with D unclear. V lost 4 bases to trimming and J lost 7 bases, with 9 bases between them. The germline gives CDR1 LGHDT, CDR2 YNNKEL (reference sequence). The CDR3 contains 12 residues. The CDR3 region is CASSLGANTQYF. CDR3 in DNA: TGTGCCAGCAGCCTTGGTGCTAATACGCAGTATTTT.

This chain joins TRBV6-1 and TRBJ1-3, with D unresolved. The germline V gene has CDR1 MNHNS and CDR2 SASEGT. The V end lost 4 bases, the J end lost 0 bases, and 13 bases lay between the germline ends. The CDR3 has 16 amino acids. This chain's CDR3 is CASSASRGNSGNTIYF. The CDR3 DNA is TGTGCCAGCAGTGCTTCCCGGGGTAACTCTGGAAACACCATATATTTT.

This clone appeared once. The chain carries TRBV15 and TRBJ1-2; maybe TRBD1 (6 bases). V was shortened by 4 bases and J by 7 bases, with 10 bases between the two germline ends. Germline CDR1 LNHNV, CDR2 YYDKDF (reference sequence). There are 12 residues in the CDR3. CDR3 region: CATSNRVFGYTF. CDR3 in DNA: TGTGCCACCAGCAACAGGGTTTTTGGCTACACCTTC.

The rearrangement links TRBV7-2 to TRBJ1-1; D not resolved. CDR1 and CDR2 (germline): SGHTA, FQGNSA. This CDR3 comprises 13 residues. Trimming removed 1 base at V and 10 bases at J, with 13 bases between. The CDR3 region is CASSLVGEKGAFF. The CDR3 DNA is TGTGCCAGCAGCTTAGTCGGGGAGAAAGGAGCTTTCTTT.

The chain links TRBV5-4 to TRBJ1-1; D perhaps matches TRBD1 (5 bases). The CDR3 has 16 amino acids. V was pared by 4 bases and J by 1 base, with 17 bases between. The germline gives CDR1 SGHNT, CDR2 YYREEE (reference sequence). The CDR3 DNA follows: TGTGCCAGCAGCCCCGGGGGGGGGAAGGGGAACACTGAAGCTTTCTTT. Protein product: CASSPGGGKGNTEAFF. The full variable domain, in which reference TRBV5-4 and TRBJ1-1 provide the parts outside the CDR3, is ETGVTQSPTHLIKTRGQQVTLRCSSQSGHNTVSWYQQALGQGPQFIFQYYREEENGRGNFPPRFSGLQFPNYSSELNVNALELDDSALYLCASSPGGGKGNTEAFFGQGTRLTVV.

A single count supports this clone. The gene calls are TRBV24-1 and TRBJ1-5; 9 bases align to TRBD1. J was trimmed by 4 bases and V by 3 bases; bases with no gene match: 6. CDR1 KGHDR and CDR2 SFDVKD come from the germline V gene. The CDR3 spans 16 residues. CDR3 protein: CATSDPGQGMNQPQHF. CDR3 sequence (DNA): TGTGCCACCAGTGATCCGGGACAGGGTATGAATCAGCCCCAGCATTTT.

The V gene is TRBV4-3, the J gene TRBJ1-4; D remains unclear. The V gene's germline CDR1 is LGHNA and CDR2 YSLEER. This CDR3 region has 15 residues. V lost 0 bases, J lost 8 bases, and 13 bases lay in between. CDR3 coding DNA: TGCGCCAGCAGCCAAGATCTGCAGGTAGCGGAAAAACTGTTTTTT. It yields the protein CASSQDLQVAEKLFF.

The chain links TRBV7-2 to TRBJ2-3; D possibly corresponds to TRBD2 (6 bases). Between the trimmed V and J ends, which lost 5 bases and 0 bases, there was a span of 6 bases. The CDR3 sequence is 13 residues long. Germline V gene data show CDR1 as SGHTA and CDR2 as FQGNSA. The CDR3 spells CASSAGSTDTQYF. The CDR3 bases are TGTGCCAGCAGCGCGGGGAGCACAGATACGCAGTATTTT. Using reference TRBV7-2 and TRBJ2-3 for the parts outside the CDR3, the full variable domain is GAGVSQSPSNKVTEKGKDVELRCDPISGHTALYWYRQSLGQGLEFLIYFQGNSAPDKSGLPSDRFSAERTGGSVSTLTIQRTQQEDSAVYLCASSAGSTDTQYFGPGTRLTVL.

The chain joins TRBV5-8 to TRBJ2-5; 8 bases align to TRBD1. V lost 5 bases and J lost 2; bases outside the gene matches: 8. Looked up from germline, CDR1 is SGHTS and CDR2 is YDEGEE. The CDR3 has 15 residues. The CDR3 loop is CASRPGYRGQETQYF. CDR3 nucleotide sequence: TGTGCCAGCAGGCCAGGCTACAGGGGGCAAGAGACCCAGTACTTC.

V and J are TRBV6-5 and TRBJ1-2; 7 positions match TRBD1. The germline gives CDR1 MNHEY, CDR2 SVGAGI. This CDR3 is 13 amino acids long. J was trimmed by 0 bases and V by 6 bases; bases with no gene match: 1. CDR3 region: CASRQGANYGYTF. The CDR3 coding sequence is TGTGCCAGCAGGCAGGGGGCTAACTATGGCTACACCTTC.

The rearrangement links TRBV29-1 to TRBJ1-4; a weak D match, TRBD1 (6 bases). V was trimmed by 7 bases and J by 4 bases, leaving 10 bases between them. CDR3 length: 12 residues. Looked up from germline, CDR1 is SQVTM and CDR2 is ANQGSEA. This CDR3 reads CSARDINEKLFF. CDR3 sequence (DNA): TGCAGCGCCCGGGACATTAATGAAAAACTGTTTTTT. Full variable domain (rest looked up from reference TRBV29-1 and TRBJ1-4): SAVISQKPSRDICQRGTSLTIQCQVDSQVTMMFWYRQQPGQSLTLIATANQGSEATYESGFVIDKFPISRPNLTFSTLTVSNMSPEDSSIYLCSARDINEKLFFGSGTQLSVL.

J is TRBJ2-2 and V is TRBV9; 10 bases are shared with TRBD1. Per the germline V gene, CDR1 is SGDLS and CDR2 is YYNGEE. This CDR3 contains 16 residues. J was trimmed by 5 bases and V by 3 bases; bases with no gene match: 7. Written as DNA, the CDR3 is TGTGCCAGCAGCGCCCGACAGGGGGCCGGAACCGGGGAGCTGTTTTTT. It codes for CASSARQGAGTGELFF. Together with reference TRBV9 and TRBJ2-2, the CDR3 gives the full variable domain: DSGVTQTPKHLITATGQRVTLRCSPRSGDLSVYWYQQSLDQGLQFLIQYYNGEERAKGNILERFSAQQFPDLHSELNLSSLELGDSALYFCASSARQGAGTGELFFGEGSRLTVL.

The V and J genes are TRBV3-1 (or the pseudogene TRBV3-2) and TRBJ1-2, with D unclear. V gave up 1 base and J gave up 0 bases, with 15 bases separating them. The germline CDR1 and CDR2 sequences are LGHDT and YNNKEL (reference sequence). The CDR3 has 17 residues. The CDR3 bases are TGTGCCAGCAGCCAAGGTATCCGAGGAACGACTAACTATGGCTACACCTTC. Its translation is CASSQGIRGTTNYGYTF.

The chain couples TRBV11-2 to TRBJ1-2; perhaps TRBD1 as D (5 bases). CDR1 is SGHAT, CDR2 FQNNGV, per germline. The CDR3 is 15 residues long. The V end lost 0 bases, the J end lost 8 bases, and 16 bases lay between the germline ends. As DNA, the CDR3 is TGTGCCAGCAGCTTAGAGGCCCCCGCAAGGGGAGGCTACACCTTC. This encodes CASSLEAPARGGYTF.

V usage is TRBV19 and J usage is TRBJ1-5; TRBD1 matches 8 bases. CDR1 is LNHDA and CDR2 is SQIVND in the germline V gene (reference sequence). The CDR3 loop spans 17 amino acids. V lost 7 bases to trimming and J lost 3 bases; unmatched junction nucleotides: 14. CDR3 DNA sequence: TGTGCCAGTATAGAGGGCCAGGGGGCTGTATACAATCAGCCCCAGCATTTT. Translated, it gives CASIEGQGAVYNQPQHF.

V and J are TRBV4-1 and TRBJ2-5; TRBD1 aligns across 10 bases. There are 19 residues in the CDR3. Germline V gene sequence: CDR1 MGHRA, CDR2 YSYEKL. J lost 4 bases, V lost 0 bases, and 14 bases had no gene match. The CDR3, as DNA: TGCGCCAGCAGCCAAGAGAGGGAGACAGGGGGCAGGGGGTCAGAGACCCAGTACTTC. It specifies CASSQERETGGRGSETQYF.

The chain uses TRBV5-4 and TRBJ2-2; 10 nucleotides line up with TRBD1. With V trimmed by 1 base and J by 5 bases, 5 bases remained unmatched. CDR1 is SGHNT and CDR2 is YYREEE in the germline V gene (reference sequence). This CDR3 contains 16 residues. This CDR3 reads CASSLPGQGYTGELFF. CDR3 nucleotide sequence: TGTGCCAGCAGCTTGCCGGGACAGGGGTATACCGGGGAGCTGTTTTTT.

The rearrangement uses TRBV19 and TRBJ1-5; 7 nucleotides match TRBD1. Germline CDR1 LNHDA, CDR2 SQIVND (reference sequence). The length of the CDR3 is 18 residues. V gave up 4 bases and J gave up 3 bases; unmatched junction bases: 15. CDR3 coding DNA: TGTGCCAGTAGTAGGCAGGGGGTCGAATTTAGTTACAATCAGCCCCAGCATTTT. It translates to CASSRQGVEFSYNQPQHF.

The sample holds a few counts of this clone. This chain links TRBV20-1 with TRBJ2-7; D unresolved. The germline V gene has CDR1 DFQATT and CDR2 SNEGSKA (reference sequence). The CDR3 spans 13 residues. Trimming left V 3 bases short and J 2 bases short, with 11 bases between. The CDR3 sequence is CSASPGLTYEQYF. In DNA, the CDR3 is TGCAGTGCTAGTCCCGGTTTGACCTACGAGCAGTACTTC.

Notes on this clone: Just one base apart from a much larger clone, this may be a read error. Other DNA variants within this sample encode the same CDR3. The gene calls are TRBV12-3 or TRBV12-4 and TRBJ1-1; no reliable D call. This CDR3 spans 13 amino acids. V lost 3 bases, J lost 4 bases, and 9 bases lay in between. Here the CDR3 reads CASSFGGITEAFF. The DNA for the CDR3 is TGTGCCAGCAGTTTCGGCGGGATCACTGAAGCTTTCTTT.

CDR3 protein: CASSTGGTGNTIYF. CDR3 coding DNA: TGTGCCAGCAGCACAGGGGGCACTGGAAACACCATATATTTT. The chain employs TRBV7-8 and TRBJ1-3; 9 nucleotides line up with TRBD1. The CDR3 has 14 amino acids. Unmatched junction bases numbered 1, after V lost 5 bases and J lost 2 bases. CDR1 is SGHVS and CDR2 is FQNEAQ in the germline V gene.

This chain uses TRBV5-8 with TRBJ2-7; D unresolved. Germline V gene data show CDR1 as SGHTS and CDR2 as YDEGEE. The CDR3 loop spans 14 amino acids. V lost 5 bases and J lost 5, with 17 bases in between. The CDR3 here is CASRFPGPSHEQYF. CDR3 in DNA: TGTGCCAGCAGGTTTCCGGGTCCTTCCCACGAGCAGTACTTC.

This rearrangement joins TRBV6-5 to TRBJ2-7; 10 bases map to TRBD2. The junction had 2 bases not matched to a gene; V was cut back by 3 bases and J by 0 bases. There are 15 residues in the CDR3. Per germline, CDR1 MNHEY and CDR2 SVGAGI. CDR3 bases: TGTGCCAGCAGTTATTTAGCGGGGGGCTCCTACGAGCAGTACTTC. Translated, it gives CASSYLAGGSYEQYF.